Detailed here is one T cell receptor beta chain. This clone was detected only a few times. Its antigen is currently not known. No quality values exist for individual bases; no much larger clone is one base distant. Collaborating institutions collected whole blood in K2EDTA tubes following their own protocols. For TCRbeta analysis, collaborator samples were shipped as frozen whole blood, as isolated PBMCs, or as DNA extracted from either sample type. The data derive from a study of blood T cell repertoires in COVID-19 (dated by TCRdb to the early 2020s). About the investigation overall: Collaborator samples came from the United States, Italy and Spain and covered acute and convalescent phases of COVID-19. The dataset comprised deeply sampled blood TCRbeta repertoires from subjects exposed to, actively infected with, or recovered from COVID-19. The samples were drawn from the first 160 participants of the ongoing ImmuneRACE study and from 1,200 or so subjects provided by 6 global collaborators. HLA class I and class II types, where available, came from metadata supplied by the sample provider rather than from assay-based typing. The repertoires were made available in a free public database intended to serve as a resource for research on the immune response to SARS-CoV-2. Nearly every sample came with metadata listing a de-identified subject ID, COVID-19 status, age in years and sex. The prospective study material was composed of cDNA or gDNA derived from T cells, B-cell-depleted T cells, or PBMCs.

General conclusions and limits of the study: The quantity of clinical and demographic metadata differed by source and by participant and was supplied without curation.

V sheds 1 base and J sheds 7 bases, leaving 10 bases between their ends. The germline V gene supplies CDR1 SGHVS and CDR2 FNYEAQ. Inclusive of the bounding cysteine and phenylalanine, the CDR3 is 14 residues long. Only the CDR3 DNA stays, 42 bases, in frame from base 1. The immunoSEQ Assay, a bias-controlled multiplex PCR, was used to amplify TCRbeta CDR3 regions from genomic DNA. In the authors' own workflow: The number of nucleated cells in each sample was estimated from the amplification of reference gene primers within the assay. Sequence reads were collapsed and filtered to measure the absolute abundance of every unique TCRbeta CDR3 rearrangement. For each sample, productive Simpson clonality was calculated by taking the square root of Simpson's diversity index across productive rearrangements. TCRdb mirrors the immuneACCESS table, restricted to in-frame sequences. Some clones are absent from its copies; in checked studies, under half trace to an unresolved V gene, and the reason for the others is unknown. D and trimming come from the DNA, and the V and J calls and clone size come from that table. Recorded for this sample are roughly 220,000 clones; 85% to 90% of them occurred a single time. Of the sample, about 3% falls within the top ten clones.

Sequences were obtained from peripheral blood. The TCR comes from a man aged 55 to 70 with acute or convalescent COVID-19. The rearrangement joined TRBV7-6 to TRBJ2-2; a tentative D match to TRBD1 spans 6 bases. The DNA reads TGTGCCAGCAGCTTAGGCAGGGACATCGGGGAGCTGTTTTTT. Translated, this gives CASSLGRDIGELFF.